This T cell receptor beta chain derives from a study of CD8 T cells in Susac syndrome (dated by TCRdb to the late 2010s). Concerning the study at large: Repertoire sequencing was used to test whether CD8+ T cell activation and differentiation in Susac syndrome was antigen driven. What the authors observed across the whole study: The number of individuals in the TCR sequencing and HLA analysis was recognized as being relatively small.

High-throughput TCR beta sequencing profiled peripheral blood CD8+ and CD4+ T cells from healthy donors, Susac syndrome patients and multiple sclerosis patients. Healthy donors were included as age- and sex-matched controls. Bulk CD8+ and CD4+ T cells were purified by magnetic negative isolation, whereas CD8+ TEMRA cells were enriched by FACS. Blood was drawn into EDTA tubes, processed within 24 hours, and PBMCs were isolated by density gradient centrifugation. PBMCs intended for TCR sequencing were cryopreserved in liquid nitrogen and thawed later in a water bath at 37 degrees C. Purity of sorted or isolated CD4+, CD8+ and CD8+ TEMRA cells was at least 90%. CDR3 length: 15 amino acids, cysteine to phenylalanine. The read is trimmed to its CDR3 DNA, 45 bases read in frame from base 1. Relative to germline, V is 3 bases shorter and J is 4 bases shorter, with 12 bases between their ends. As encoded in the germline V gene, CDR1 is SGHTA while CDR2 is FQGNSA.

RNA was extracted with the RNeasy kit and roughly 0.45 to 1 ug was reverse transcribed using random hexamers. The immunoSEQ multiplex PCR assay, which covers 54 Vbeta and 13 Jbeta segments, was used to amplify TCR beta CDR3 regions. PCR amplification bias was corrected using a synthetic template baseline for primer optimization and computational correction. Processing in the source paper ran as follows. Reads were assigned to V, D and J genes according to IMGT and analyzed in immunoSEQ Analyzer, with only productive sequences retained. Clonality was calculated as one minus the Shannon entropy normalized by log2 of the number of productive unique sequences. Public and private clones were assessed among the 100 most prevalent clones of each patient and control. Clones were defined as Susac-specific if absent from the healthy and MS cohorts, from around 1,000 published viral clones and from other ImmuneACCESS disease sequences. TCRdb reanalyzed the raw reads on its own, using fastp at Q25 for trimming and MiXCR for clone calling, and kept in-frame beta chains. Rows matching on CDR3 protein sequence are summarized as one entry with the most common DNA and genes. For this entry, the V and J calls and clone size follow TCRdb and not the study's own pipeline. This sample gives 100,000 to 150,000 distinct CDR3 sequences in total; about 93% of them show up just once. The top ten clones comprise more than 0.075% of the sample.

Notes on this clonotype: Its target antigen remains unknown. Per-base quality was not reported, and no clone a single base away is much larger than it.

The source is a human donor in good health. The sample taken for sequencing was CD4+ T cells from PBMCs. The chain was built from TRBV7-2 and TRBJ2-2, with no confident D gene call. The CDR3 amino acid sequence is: CASSFVAGTTGELFF. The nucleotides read TGTGCCAGCAGCTTTGTCGCAGGAACCACCGGGGAGCTGTTTTTT.